This T cell receptor (beta chain) was documented in a study of CD8+ T cells in alopecia areata (dated 2018 in TCRdb). About the full investigation: The treated patients, all with moderate-to-severe alopecia areata, were enrolled in an open-label pilot trial of oral tofacitinib given at 5 to 10 mg twice daily. Tofacitinib was administered for 6 to 18 months, and 6 months of follow-up off drug were then conducted to assess delayed response and recurrence. To study T cell clonal expansion in alopecia areata, the researchers applied high-throughput TCRbeta sequencing to both the C3H/HeJ mouse model and human patients. Human TCRbeta sequencing covered scalp tissue and sorted CD4+ and CD8+ peripheral blood T cells from patchy and totalis/universalis alopecia areata patients and healthy controls. Patients on tofacitinib were biopsied at baseline and after 4 and 24 weeks of treatment, and several of the patients also had a later scalp biopsy. Clonality in the scalp was compared among normal scalp (n=4), patchy alopecia areata scalp (n=8), and alopecia totalis/universalis scalp (n=8). The RNA source kit depended on sample type: the PAXgene miRNA kit for fixed scalp, the miRNeasy kit for PBMCs, and the RNeasy kit for mouse skin. TCRbeta CDR3 regions were amplified by immunoSEQ multiplex PCR using 35 Vbeta forward and 13 Jbeta reverse primers. Results the study describes overall, beyond this receptor: Higher clonality and more expanded CD8+ clones were observed in lesional scalp than in normal scalp, particularly in alopecia totalis/universalis, a finding suggestive of antigenic drive. Resident alphabeta T cells in normal human skin are also sequenced, complicating scalp TCR repertoire analysis, unlike mouse skin dominated by gammadelta T cells. Shared TCR sequences between patients were less evident than in mice, which may be partly attributable to HLA diversity in the patient population.

The library was generated by the immunoSEQ multiplex PCR assay. For TCR sequencing, RNA was extracted from every sample and reverse transcribed into cDNA to serve as template. SuperScript III was used for first-strand cDNA synthesis, primed with a 2:1 mix of oligo-dT and random hexamers. A synthetic immune receptor repertoire was used to gauge amplification bias, and whatever bias remained was removed computationally. The study's own analysis went as follows. After raw reads were preprocessed to remove errors, the CDR3 was defined following IMGT conventions as running from the conserved cysteine to phenylalanine. Clonality was computed by normalizing Shannon entropy by log2 of the number of productive unique TCRs and subtracting the result from 1. Scalp TCRbeta sequences were cross-referenced with sorted blood CD4 and CD8 repertoires so that the CD4 or CD8 identity of scalp clones could be inferred. The source is immuneACCESS, and TCRdb retained only in-frame sequences with V and J called. Part of the clones is not carried over; for the studies checked, unresolved V genes explain less than half of this, and the remainder is unexplained. V and J calls and clone size follow that table, whereas D and trimming were derived from the DNA. The sample table lists fewer than 200,000 clones, 59% of them with a count of one. 14% to 15% of the sample belongs to the ten largest clones.

Explained via the paper, the time point label denotes: baseline before oral tofacitinib. From alopecia areata patients, peripheral blood was collected along with lesional scalp punch biopsies. PBMCs were isolated by density centrifugation and stained for CD3, CD4 and CD8, after which CD4+ and CD8+ T cells were sorted on a FACSAria. Remarks on this clone: The specificity of this receptor is unknown. Base qualities are missing; no much larger clone stands one base away.

At the junction V is shortened by 0 bases and J by 2 bases, with 11 bases in between. The CDR3 runs 16 amino acids, cysteine and phenylalanine included. Of all the DNA, just the CDR3 is kept, 48 bases in frame from base 1. The germline V gene (reference sequence) supplies CDR1 SEHNR and CDR2 FQNEAQ. The chain employs TRBV7-9 and TRBJ1-3; tentative D gene TRBD1, with 5 bases matching. Sequenced material: CD4+ T cells sorted from blood, taken at week 0. This TCR was recovered from a human donor with alopecia areata. The CDR3: CASSLAAGSTGNTIYF. DNA sequence: TGTGCCAGCAGCTTAGCTGCAGGGTCTACTGGAAACACCATATATTTT.